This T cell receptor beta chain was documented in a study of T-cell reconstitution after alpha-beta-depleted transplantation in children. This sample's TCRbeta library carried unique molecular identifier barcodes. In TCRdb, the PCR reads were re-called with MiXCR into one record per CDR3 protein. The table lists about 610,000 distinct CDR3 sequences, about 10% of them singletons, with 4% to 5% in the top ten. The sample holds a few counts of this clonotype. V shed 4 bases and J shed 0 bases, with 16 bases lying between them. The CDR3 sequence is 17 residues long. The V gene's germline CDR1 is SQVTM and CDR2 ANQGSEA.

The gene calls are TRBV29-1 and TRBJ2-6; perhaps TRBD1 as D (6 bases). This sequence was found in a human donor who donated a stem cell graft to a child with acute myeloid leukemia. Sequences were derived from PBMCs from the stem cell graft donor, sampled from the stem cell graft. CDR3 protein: CSVVTGPPSSGANVLTF. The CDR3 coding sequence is TGCAGCGTTGTTACAGGGCCCCCTAGCTCTGGGGCCAACGTCCTGACTTTC. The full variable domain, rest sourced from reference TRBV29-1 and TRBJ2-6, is SAVISQKPSRDICQRGTSLTIQCQVDSQVTMMFWYRQQPGQSLTLIATANQGSEATYESGFVIDKFPISRPNLTFSTLTVSNMSPEDSSIYLCSVVTGPPSSGANVLTFGAGSRLTVL.